Reported below is one TCR beta chain. Its specificity is not known. A much larger clonotype is one base distant, so this may be a read error. The sample is drawn from a study of molecular identifiers for immune sequencing clone quantification. Across the study: For replicates, RNA isolated from 20,000 or 100,000 naive CD8 cells was divided into five portions, of which four were sequenced.

Points from the study as a whole: Clonotypes topping 20 RNA copies carried over 99% of effector molecules but under 1% of naive ones.

Naive CD8 T cells were picked out by sorting for CD8+CD4-CCR7+CD45RA+. MiXCR, applied by TCRdb to the PCR reads, yields one record per CDR3 protein. The profile covers over 300,000 distinct CDR3 sequences, with over 20% appearing a single time and approximately 0.74% taken by the ten largest. CDR3 length: 19 amino acids. Germline assignment: CDR1 MNHEY and CDR2 SVGAGI. This TCR came from a human donor in good health. Some libraries in this study had Jurkat cell RNA spiked in. Sequenced input: naive CD8+ T cells from blood, with Jurkat cell RNA spiked in. The subset is: FACS-sorted CD8+CD4-CCR7+CD45RA+ naive T cells. J is TRBJ2-3 and V is TRBV6-5; 8 positions agree with TRBD1. The CDR3 region has the DNA TGTGCCAGCAGTTACCCAAACCCGACAGGGGAAGGGAGCACAGATAAGCAGTATTTT. Its protein is CASSYPNPTGEGSTDKQYF.